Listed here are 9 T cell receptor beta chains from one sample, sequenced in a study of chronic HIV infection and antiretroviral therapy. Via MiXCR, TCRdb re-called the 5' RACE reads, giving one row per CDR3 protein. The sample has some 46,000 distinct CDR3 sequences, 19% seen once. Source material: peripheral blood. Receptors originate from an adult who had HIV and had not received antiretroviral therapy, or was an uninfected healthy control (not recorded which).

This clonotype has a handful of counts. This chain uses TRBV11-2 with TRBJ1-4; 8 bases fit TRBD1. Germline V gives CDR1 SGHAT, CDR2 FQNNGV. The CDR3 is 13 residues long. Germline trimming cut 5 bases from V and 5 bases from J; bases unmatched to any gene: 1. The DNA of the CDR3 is TGTGCCAGCAGCCGGGACAGGAATGAAAAACTGTTTTTT. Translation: CASSRDRNEKLFF.

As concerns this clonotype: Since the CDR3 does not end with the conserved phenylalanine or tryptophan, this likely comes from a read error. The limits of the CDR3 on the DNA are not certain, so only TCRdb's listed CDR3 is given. CDR3 protein: CASSQSPAVLNWT. The gene calls are TRBV23-1 and TRBJ2-7. TRBV23-1 is identified as an open reading frame with a role that is uncertain. Both ends counted, the CDR3 spans 13 residues.

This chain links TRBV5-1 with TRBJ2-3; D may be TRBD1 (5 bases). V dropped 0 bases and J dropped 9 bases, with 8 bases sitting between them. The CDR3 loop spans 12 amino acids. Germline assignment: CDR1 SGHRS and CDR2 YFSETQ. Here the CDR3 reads CASSLEGITQYF. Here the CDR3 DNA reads TGCGCCAGCAGCTTGGAGGGGATAACGCAGTATTTT.

The CDR3 sequence is CASSESTGGSQPQHF. CDR3 nucleotides: TGCGCCAGCAGTGAGTCGACGGGGGGCTCTCAGCCCCAGCATTTT. The chain employs TRBV10-2 and TRBJ1-5; tentative D call: TRBD1 (6 bases). Germline V CDR1 and CDR2: WSHSY, SAAADI. The germline V and J ends were trimmed by 0 bases and 6 bases, with 12 bases remaining between them. The CDR3 loop spans 15 amino acids.

The CDR3 DNA is TGCGCCAGCGCCTCGGGAGTGGGAGATACGCAGTATTTT. It translates to CASASGVGDTQYF. The rearrangement joins TRBV5-1 to TRBJ2-3; D possibly corresponds to TRBD2 (6 bases). Trimming cost V 7 bases and J 5 bases, with 14 bases left between them. CDR3 size: 13 residues. Germline V lookup: CDR1 SGHRS, CDR2 YFSETQ.

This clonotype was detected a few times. CDR3: CASSYPGTLQETQYF. The CDR3 region has the DNA TGTGCCAGCAGTTACCCCGGGACTTTACAAGAGACCCAGTACTTC. The genes are TRBV6-6 and TRBJ2-5, with D perhaps matching TRBD2 (6 bases). V lost 2 bases and J lost 2, with 12 bases in between. The V gene's germline CDR1 is MNHNY and CDR2 SVGAGI (reference sequence). CDR3 length: 15 residues.

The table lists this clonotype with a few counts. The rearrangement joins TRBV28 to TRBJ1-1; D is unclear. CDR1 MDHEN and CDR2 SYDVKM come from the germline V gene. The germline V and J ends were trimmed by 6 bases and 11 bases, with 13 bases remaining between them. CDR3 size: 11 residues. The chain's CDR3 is CASRLRWRAFF. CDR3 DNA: TGTGCCAGCAGGCTTAGATGGCGGGCTTTCTTT.

The CDR3 reads CASSATRNTEAFF. The CDR3 DNA follows: TGTGCCAGCAGTGCAACACGGAACACTGAAGCTTTCTTT. The V and J genes are TRBV27 and TRBJ1-1; D gene ambiguous. The length of the CDR3 is 13 residues. The germline CDR1 and CDR2 sequences are MNHEY and SMNVEV (reference sequence). Trimming took off 5 bases at V and 1 base at J, with 8 bases between the two ends.

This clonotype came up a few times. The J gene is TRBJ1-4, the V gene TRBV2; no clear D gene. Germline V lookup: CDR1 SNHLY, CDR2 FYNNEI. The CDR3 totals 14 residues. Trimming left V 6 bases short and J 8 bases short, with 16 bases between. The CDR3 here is CASSNSVGGEKLFF. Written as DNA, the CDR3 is TGTGCCAGCAGCAACAGCGTCGGAGGCGAAAAACTGTTTTTT.